The clone carrying this T cell receptor beta chain was recorded at least ten times. Its antigen is undetermined. This entry belongs to a study of T cells in localized non-small cell lung cancer. General study results and limits: Higher adjacent-lung clonality was associated with shorter survival.

The protocol was immunoSEQ multiplex PCR, while the TCRdb copy is restricted to in-frame clones and leaves out a portion. The sample includes approximately 83,000 clones, approximately 90% of them seen just once. The V gene's germline CDR1 is SGHNT and CDR2 YYREEE (reference sequence). V gave up 4 bases and J gave up 3 bases, with 11 bases separating them. The CDR3 contains 15 residues. This sequence was found in a woman between 40 and 69 years old with stage II squamous cell lung carcinoma. The starting material was PBMCs, obtained before any cancer treatment. The chain uses TRBV5-4 and TRBJ1-6; D is perhaps TRBD1 (6 bases). CDR3 region: CASSVQQGYNSPLHF. CDR3 sequence (DNA): TGTGCCAGCAGCGTACAACAGGGCTATAATTCACCCCTCCACTTT.